The rows below give T cell receptor beta chains drawn from one sample of a study of cytomegalovirus exposure and HLA in healthy donors. Method: immunoSEQ multiplex PCR; TCRdb's copy keeps in-frame clones and lacks some. The table has approximately 230,000 clones, approximately 84% seen once; the top ten hold 12%. The sequenced sample was PBMCs. The receptors come from a man in his late teens or twenties in good health and CMV-seropositive. Both conserved end residues are part of each CDR3. The D gene is left open where the match is weak. A row's size may be missing; if present it is once, few, many or a size class.

size	V	J	D	CDR3	DNA
few	TRBV19	TRBJ1-2	TRBD1	CASRRETGSGNYTF	TGTGCCAGTAGACGAGAGACAGGGTCGGGAAACTACACCTTC
NA	TRBV9	TRBJ2-1	NA	CASSSRGGNYNEQFF	TGTGCCAGCAGCTCCCGAGGAGGGAACTACAATGAGCAGTTCTTC
once	TRBV7-9	TRBJ2-7	NA	CASSSTGYSYEQYF	TGTGCCAGCAGCTCGACAGGTTACTCCTACGAGCAGTACTTC
NA	TRBV6-6	TRBJ1-1	TRBD1	CASRTRQGNNPTEAFF	TGTGCCAGCAGAACCCGACAGGGAAACAATCCCACTGAAGCTTTCTTT
NA	TRBV4-1	TRBJ2-7	TRBD2	CASSQLIAGGSTYEQYF	TGCGCCAGCAGCCAACTAATAGCGGGAGGATCGACCTACGAGCAGTACTTC
once	TRBV7-2	TRBJ2-7	TRBD1	CASSAPGTDIKQYF	TGTGCCAGCAGCGCCCCCGGGACAGACATAAAGCAGTACTTC
NA	TRBV4-1	TRBJ2-1	TRBD2	CASSQDRLAGTAYNEQFF	TGCGCCAGCAGCCAAGATAGACTAGCGGGCACCGCCTACAATGAGCAGTTCTTC
NA	TRBV11-2	TRBJ2-5	NA	CASSSGVPGTQYF	TGTGCCAGCAGCTCCGGGGTCCCAGGGACCCAGTACTTC
NA	TRBV5-6	TRBJ2-1	NA	CASSLGGLPIYEQFF	TGTGCCAGCAGCTTGGGAGGACTACCGATTTATGAGCAGTTCTTC
NA	TRBV9	TRBJ1-2	TRBD1	CASSLWTGSGYTF	TGTGCCAGCAGCCTATGGACAGGGAGTGGCTACACCTTC
NA	TRBV19	TRBJ1-5	TRBD1	CASSIETGASNQPQHF	TGTGCCAGTAGTATCGAGACAGGGGCTAGCAATCAGCCCCAGCATTTT
NA	TRBV29-1	TRBJ2-5	NA	CSGNRGGRETQYF	TGCAGCGGGAACAGGGGAGGAAGAGAGACCCAGTACTTC
NA	TRBV11-2	TRBJ1-2	NA	CASRNQGSPYGYTF	TGTGCCAGCAGAAACCAGGGCAGTCCTTATGGCTACACCTTC
NA	TRBV5-5	TRBJ1-2	NA	CASSAESPYYGYTF	TGTGCCAGCAGCGCTGAAAGTCCCTACTATGGCTACACCTTC
NA	TRBV7-9	TRBJ1-1	NA	CASSSHPGGLEAFF	TGTGCCAGCAGCTCACACCCGGGGGGACTTGAAGCTTTCTTT
NA	TRBV5-1	TRBJ2-1	NA	CASSSLIPYNEQFF	TGCGCCAGCAGCTCCCTTATACCCTACAATGAGCAGTTCTTC
NA	TRBV25-1	TRBJ1-1	NA	CASRDSGTRTRAFF	TGTGCCAGCAGGGATTCCGGGACAAGGACGCGGGCTTTCTTT
NA	TRBV5-1	TRBJ2-1	TRBD2	CASSFSGRATDEQFF	TGCGCCAGCAGCTTTAGCGGGAGGGCCACCGATGAGCAGTTCTTC
once	TRBV19	TRBJ1-2	NA	CASSVELGQNYGYTF	TGTGCCAGTAGTGTAGAATTAGGACAGAACTATGGCTACACCTTC
NA	TRBV20-1	TRBJ2-5	NA	CSARAGETQYF	TGCAGTGCTAGAGCGGGAGAGACCCAGTACTTC
NA	TRBV29-1	TRBJ2-5	NA	CSLLRGEETQYF	TGCAGCCTTCTCAGAGGGGAAGAGACCCAGTACTTC
NA	TRBV7-9	TRBJ1-1	TRBD1	CASSFTTQGASEAFF	TGTGCCAGCAGCTTCACGACACAGGGGGCCTCTGAAGCTTTCTTT
NA	TRBV5-4	TRBJ2-7	TRBD2	CASSLGGRSSYEQYF	TGTGCCAGCAGCTTGGGCGGGAGGAGCTCCTACGAGCAGTACTTC
NA	TRBV5-1	TRBJ1-1	NA	CASSLARSVVTEAFF	TGCGCCAGCAGCTTGGCCCGATCGGTGGTGACTGAAGCTTTCTTT
NA	TRBV7-9	TRBJ2-1	NA	CASSPGQFF	TGTGCCAGCAGCCCGGGGCAGTTCTTC
NA	TRBV2	TRBJ1-2	NA	CASSSGVGGYTF	TGTGCCAGCAGTTCAGGGGTGGGCGGCTACACCTTC
NA	TRBV30	TRBJ1-5	NA	CAWGRAPSNQPQHF	TGTGCCTGGGGCAGGGCTCCAAGCAATCAGCCCCAGCATTTT